The T cell receptor beta chain described here comes from a study of cytomegalovirus exposure and HLA in healthy donors. The PCR used 60 Vbeta and 13 Jbeta primers. The method was immunoSEQ multiplex PCR; TCRdb's version includes in-frame clones alone and lacks a portion of them. Of under 150,000 clones in the sample, over 70% were seen once. This clone was recorded only once. This sequence originates from a woman aged 35 to 49 in good health and CMV-seronegative. Sequencing used PBMCs.

The CDR3 region has the DNA TGTGCCTGGAGCGCAGGGCCCTACACGAGTCAGCCCCAGCATTTT. Protein product: CAWSAGPYTSQPQHF. The V call is TRBV30, the J call TRBJ1-5; TRBD1 might be the D (5 bases). Germline values: CDR1 GTSNPN, CDR2 SVGIG (reference sequence). The V and J ends lost 3 bases and 6 bases respectively, with 18 bases between them. The CDR3 runs to 15 residues.